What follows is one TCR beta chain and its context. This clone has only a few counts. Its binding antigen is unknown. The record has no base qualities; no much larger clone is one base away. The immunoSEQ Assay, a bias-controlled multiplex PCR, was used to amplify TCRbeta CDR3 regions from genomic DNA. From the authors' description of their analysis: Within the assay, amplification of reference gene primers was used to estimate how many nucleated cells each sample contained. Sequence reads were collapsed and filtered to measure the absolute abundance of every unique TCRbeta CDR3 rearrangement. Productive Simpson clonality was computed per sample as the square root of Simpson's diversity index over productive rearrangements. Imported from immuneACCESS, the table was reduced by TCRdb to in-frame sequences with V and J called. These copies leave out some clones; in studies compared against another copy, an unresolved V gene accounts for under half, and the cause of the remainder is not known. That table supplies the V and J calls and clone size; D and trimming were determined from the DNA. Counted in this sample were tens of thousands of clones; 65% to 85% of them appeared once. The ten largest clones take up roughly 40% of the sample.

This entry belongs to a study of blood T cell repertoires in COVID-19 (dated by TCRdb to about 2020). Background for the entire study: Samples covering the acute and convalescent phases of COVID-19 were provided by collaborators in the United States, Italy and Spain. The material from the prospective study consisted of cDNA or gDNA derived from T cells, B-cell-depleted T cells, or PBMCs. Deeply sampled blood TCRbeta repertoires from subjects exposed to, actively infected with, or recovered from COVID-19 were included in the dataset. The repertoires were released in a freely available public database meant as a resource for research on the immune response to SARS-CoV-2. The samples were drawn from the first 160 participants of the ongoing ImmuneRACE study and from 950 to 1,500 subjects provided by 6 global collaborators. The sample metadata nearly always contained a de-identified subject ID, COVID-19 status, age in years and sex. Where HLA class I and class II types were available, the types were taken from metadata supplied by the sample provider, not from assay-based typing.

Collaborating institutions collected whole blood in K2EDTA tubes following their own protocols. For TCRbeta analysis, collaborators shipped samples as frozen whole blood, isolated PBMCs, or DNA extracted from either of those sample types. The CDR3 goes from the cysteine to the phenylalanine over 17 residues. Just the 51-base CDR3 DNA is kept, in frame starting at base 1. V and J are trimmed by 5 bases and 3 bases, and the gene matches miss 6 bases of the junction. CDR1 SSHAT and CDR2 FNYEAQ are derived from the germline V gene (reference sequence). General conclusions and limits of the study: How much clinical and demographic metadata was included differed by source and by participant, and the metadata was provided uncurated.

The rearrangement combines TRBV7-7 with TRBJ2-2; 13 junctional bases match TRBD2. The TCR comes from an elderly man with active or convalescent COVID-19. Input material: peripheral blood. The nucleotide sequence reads TGTGCCAGCAGCGCACTAGCGGGGGGGCCGGACACCGGGGAGCTGTTTTTT. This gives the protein CASSALAGGPDTGELFF. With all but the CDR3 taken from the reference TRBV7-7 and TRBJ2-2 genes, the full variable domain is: GAGVSQSPRYKVTKRGQDVTLRCDPISSHATLYWYQQALGQGPEFLTYFNYEAQPDKSGLPSDRFSAERPEGSISTLTIQRTEQRDSAMYRCASSALAGGPDTGELFFGEGSRLTVL.